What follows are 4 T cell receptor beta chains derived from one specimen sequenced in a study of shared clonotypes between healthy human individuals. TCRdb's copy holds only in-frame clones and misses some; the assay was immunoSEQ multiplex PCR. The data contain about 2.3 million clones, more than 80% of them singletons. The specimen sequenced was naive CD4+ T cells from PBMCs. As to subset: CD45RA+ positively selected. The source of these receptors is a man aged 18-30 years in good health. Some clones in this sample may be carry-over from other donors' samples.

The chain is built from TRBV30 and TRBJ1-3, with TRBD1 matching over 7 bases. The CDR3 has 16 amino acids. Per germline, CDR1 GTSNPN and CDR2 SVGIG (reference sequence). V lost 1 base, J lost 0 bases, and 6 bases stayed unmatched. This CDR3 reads CAWSEGTAYSGNTIYF. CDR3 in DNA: TGTGCCTGGAGTGAGGGGACAGCCTACTCTGGAAACACCATATATTTT.

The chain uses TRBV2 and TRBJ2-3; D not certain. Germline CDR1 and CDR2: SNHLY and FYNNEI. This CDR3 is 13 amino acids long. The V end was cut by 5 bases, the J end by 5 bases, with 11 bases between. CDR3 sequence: CASSRWSRDTQYF. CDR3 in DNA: TGTGCCAGCAGTCGTTGGAGTCGAGATACGCAGTATTTT.

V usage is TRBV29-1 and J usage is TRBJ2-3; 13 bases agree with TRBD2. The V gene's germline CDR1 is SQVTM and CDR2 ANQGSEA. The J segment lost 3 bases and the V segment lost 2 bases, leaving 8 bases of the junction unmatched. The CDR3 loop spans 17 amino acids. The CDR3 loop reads CSVEHRTSGSMTDTQYF. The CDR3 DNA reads TGCAGCGTTGAACACAGGACTAGCGGGAGCATGACAGATACGCAGTATTTT.

The CDR3 sequence is CASSPLPLYEQYF. The CDR3 DNA sequence: TGTGCCAGCTCACCACTCCCCCTCTACGAGCAGTACTTC. The chain links TRBV18 to TRBJ2-7; D is ambiguous. CDR1 is KGHSH and CDR2 is LQKENI in the germline V gene. The CDR3 totals 13 residues. Trimming shortened V by 1 base and J by 3 bases, and 7 bases separated the two germline ends. Drawing the rest from reference TRBV18 and TRBJ2-7, the complete variable domain is NAGVMQNPRHLVRRRGQEARLRCSPMKGHSHVYWYRQLPEEGLKFMVYLQKENIIDESGMPKERFSAEFPKEGPSILRIQQVVRGDSAAYFCASSPLPLYEQYFGPGTRLTVT.